This TCR beta chain was obtained from a study of CD8 T cells in Susac syndrome. The CDR3 spans 12 residues. V lost 5 bases and J 6 bases, leaving 11 bases between the germline ends. CDR1 is SGHTA and CDR2 is FQGNSA in the germline V gene. The study sequenced TCR beta in blood CD8+ and CD4+ T cells. Through negative isolation, CD4+ and CD8+ T cells were obtained, while TEMRA cells were enriched using FACS. With random hexamers, about 0.45 to 1 ug RNA was reverse transcribed. TCRdb independently ran MiXCR on the immunoSEQ multiplex PCR reads; one entry per CDR3 protein. The sample yields approximately 170,000 distinct CDR3 sequences, about 91% seen once.

The receptor's source is a human donor in good health. The sample taken for sequencing was CD4+ T cells from PBMCs. The rearrangement joins TRBV7-2 to TRBJ2-7; tentatively, D is TRBD1 (6 bases). CDR3 DNA sequence: TGTGCCAGCAGCCCTGAAGGGGGCGAGCAGTACTTC. Translating it yields CASSPEGGEQYF.